Sequencing of this T cell receptor beta chain was carried out in a study of CD8 T cells in ankylosing spondylitis. One entry per CDR3 protein, called by TCRdb with MiXCR from the 5' RACE reads. The data contain 700,000 to 850,000 distinct CDR3 sequences, around 11% of them singletons. Germline CDR1 reads ENHRY; CDR2 reads SYGVKD. This CDR3 spans 15 amino acids. Unmatched junction bases numbered 4, after V lost 1 base and J lost 4 bases. Overall study findings and caveats: There were earlier reports of some motif variants in reactive arthritis synovial fluid and blood. For ankylosing spondylitis blood, a TCR beta motif of fewer than 10 highly homologous variants appeared characteristic. Disease-linked clones had a CD8+ phenotype and relatively low frequency in peripheral blood.

In this sample, this clonotype turned up a few times. Its target is unknown. Sequencing input: blood, either unsorted or a sorted T cell fraction (not recorded which). The clonotype comes from a male donor with ankylosing spondylitis. The rearrangement uses TRBV10-3 and TRBJ1-1, with 9 bases that match TRBD1. CDR3: CAISEWTGVPTEAFF. The CDR3 nucleotides read TGTGCCATCAGTGAGTGGACAGGGGTTCCCACTGAAGCTTTCTTT.